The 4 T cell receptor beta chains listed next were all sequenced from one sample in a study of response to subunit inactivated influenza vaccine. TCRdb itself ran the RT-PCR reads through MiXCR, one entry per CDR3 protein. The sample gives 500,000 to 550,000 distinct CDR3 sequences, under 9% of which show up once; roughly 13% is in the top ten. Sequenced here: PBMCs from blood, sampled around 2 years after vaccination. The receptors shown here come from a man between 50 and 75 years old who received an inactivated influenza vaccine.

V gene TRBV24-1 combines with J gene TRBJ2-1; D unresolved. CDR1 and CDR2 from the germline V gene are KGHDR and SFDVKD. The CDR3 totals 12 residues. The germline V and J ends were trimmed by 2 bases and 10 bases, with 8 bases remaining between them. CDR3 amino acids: CATSDSRWEQFF. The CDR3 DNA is TGTGCCACCAGTGATTCCCGATGGGAGCAGTTCTTC.

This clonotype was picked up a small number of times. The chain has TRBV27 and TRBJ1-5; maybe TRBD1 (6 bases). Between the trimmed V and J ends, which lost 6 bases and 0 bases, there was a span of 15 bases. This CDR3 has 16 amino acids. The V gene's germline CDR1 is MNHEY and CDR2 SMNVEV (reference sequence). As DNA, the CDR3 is TGTGCCAGCAGGGGGGGGGGCCCTTATAGCAATCAGCCCCAGCATTTT. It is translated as CASRGGGPYSNQPQHF.

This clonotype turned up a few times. In DNA, the CDR3 is TGTGCCAGCCAACCTCCGACAGGGGGCGGAGATACGCAGTATTTT. It encodes CASQPPTGGGDTQYF. V usage is TRBV6-1 and J usage is TRBJ2-3; 10 nucleotides match TRBD1. CDR3 size: 15 residues. CDR1 is MNHNS and CDR2 is SASEGT in the germline V gene. V lost 8 bases, J lost 5 bases, and 10 bases stayed unmatched.

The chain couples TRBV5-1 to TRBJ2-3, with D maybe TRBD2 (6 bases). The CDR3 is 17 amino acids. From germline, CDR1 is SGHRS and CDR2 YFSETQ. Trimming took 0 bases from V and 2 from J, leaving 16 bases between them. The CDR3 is CASSLADGVRDTDTQYF. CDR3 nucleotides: TGCGCCAGCAGCTTGGCCGACGGGGTGCGGGACACAGATACGCAGTATTTT. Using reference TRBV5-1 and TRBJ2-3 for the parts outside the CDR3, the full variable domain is KAGVTQTPRYLIKTRGQQVTLSCSPISGHRSVSWYQQTPGQGLQFLFEYFSETQRNKGNFPGRFSGRQFSNSRSEMNVSTLELGDSALYLCASSLADGVRDTDTQYFGPGTRLTVL.